The T cell receptor beta chain under discussion was sequenced for a study of T cell repertoires in cytomegalovirus infection. Germline CDR1 reads MGHRA; CDR2 reads YSYEKL. The CDR3 is made up of 19 amino acids. With 0 bases clipped from V and 0 bases from J, the junction kept 10 bases outside the gene matches. As regards this clonotype: Its antigen is still unknown.

MiXCR was run by TCRdb on the reads, yielding one entry per CDR3 protein. Of 700,000 to 850,000 distinct CDR3 sequences detected, 30% to 35% appear once; the ten largest clones hold around 11%. The material sequenced was cultured CD8+ T cells from PBMCs, taken from culture after CMV antigen stimulation. The V call is TRBV4-1, the J call TRBJ2-1; 8 nucleotides line up with TRBD2. The receptor was isolated from a human donor in good health (CMV status not recorded). Some clones in this sample may be carry-over from other donors' samples. The CDR3 nucleotides read TGCGCCAGCAGCCAAGAGAGTTACCCGGGGGGGTCCTCCTACAATGAGCAGTTCTTC. This gives the protein CASSQESYPGGSSYNEQFF.